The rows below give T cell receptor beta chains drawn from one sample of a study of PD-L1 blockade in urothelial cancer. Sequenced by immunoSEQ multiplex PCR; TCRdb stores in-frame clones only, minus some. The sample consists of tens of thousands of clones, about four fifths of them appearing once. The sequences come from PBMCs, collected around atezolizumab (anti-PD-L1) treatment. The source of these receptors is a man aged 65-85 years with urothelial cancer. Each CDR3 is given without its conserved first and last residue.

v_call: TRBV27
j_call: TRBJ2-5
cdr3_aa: ASRSAGGETQY

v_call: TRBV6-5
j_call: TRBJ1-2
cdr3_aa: ASSYGGGGYT

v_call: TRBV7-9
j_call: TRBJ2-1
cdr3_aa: ASTPGLAYNEQF

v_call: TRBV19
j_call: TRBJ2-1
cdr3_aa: ASSSFAGGYNEQF

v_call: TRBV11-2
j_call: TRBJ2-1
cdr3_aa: ASSLGTSGVSSYNEQF

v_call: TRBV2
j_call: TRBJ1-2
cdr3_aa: ASLAGVHGYT

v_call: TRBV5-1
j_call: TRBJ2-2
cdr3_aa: ASSGGLAGNSNTGELF

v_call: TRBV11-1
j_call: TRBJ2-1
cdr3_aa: ASSLAGGIREQF

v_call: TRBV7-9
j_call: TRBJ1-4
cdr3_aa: ASTTDRGRGEKLF

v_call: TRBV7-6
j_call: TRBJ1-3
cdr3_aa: ASSLAGGTSGNTIY

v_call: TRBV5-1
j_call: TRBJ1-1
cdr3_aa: ASSLEPGGNTEAF

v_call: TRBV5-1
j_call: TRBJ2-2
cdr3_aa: ASSPTGGLNTGELF

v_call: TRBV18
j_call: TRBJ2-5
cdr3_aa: ASSRGVGDGETQY

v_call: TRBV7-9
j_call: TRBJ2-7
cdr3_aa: ASSRSYEQY

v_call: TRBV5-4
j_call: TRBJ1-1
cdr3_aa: ASRGRGTEAF

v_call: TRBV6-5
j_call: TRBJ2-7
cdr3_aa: ASSYGQYYEQY

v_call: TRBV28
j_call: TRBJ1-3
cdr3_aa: ASSLGGWEGSGNTIY

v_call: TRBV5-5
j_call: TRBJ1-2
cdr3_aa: ASSSTGEEGYT

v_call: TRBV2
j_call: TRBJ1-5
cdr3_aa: ASHRGRHQPQH

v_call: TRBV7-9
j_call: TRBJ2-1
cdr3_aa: ASSLEGGAGAEQF

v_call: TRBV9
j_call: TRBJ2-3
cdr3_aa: ASSVGPSPTDTQY

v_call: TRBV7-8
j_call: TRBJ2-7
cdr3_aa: ASSSLGGAVDEQY

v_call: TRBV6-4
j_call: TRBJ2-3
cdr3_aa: ASSALAGALDTQY

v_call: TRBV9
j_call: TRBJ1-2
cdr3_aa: ASSEGTNYGYT

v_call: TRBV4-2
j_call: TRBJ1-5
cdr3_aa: ASSPLWVGGGSNQPQH

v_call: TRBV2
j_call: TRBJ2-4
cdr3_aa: ASRMRQGAHGNIQY

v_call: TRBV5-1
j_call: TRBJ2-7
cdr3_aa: ASSIAGTSTKEQY

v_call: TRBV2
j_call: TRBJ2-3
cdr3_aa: ASSGSRGTDTQY

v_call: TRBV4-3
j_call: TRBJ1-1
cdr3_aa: ASSQGLQGVRNTEAF

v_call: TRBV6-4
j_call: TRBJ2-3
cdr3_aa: ASTQFGLDTDTQY

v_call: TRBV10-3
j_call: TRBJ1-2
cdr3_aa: AISGTGTGTGYGYT

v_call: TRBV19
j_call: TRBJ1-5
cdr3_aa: ASSITSHSNQPQH

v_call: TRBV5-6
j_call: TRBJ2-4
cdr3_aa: ASSSGLAGRGDIQY

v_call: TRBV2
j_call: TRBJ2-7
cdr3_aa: ASSLAGGQLEQY

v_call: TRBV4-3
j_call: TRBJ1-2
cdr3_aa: ASSQDDRGIGYT

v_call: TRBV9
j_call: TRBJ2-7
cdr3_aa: ASSVSLGGEQY

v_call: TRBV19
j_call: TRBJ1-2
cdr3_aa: ASSTGGSGGYT

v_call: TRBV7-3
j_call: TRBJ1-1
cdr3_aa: ASSRTGESNTEAF

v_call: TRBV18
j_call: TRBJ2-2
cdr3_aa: ASSPPYPGRANTGELF

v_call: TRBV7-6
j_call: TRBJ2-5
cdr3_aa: ASSLTQETQY